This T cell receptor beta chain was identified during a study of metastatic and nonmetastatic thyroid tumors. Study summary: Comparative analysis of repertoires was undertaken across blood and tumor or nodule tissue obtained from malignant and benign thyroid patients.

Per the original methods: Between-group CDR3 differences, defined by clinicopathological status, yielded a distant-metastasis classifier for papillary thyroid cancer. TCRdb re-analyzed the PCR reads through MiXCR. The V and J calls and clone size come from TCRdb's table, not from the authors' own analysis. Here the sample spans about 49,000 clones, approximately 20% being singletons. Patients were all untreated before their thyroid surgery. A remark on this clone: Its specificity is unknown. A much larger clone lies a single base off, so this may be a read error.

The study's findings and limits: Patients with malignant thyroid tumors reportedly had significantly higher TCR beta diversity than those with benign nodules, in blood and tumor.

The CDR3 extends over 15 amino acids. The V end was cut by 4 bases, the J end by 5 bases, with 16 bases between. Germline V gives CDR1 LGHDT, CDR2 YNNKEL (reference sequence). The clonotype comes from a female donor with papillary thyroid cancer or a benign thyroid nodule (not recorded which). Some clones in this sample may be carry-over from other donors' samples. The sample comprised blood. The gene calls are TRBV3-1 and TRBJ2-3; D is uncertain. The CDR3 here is CASSRPGPGEDTQYF. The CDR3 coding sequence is TGTGCCAGCAGCCGCCCTGGGCCAGGAGAAGATACGCAGTATTTT.